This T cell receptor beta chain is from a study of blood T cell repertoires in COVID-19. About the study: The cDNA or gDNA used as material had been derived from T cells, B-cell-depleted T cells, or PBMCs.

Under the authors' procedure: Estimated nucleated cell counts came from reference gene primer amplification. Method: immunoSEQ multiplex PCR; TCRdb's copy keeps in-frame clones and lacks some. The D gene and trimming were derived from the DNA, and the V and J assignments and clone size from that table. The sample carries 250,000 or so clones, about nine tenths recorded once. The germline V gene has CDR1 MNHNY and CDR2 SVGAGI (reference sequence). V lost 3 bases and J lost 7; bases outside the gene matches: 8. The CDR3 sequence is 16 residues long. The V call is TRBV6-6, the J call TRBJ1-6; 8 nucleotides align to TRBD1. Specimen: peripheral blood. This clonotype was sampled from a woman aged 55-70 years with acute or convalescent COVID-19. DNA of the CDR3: TGTGCCAGCAGTTATGGGGGCGGACAGGGAAATTCACCCCTCCACTTT. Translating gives CASSYGGGQGNSPLHF.